This TCR beta chain was captured in a study of T cell changes during pregnancy in multiple sclerosis. Germline V CDR1 and CDR2: SGHAT, FQNNGV. This CDR3 region has 16 residues. V dropped 4 bases and J dropped 8; count of bases not matched to a gene: 13. Sequencing was performed with immunoSEQ multiplex PCR; in TCRdb, only in-frame clones are kept and a portion is missing. The table has 58,000 or so clones, less than 90% seen once. This chain connects TRBV11-2 to TRBJ2-1, with TRBD2 matching 8 bases. This clonotype originated in a female donor with multiple sclerosis, enrolled in a pregnancy study. The sample in question was CD4+ T cells from peripheral blood mononuclear cells, obtained in the third trimester of pregnancy. CDR3: CASSSSGLAVPDEQFF. As DNA, the CDR3 is TGTGCCAGCAGCTCCTCCGGACTAGCAGTACCCGATGAGCAGTTCTTC.